This TCR beta chain was captured by sequencing in a study of OX40 agonist ivuxolimab in advanced cancers. In the study overall: Administration of intravenous ivuxolimab to patients occurred every 2 weeks at 0.01 to 10 mg/kg. Study results and limitations: Undetermined was the antigen specificity of the expanded peripheral T cells. At 0.1 to 3.0 mg/kg, clonal expansion of CD4+ and CD8+ blood T cells had occurred by week 6.

With respect to this clone: What it binds is unknown.

Looked up from germline, CDR1 is SNHLY and CDR2 is FYNNEI. Germline trimming cut 7 bases from V and 1 base from J; bases unmatched to any gene: 10. This CDR3 has 16 residues. The method was immunoSEQ multiplex PCR; TCRdb's version includes in-frame clones alone and lacks a portion of them. The profile covers roughly 30,000 clones, with around nine tenths appearing a single time and around 4.8% taken by the ten largest. This sample comprised CD4+ or CD8+ T cells sorted from blood, obtained in a trial of the OX40 agonist ivuxolimab. The receptor was derived from an adult with an advanced solid tumor such as melanoma, head and neck, liver or kidney cancer. The chain couples TRBV2 to TRBJ1-5; 7 bases match TRBD1. Here the CDR3 reads CASIGDRDGSNQPQHF. The CDR3 DNA follows: TGTGCCAGCATCGGAGACAGGGATGGCAGCAATCAGCCCCAGCATTTT. Combining the CDR3 with reference TRBV2 and TRBJ1-5 gives the whole variable domain EPEVTQTPSHQVTQMGQEVILRCVPISNHLYFYWYRQILGQKVEFLVSFYNNEISEKSEIFDDQFSVERPDGSNFTLKIRSTKLEDSAMYFCASIGDRDGSNQPQHFGDGTRLSIL.